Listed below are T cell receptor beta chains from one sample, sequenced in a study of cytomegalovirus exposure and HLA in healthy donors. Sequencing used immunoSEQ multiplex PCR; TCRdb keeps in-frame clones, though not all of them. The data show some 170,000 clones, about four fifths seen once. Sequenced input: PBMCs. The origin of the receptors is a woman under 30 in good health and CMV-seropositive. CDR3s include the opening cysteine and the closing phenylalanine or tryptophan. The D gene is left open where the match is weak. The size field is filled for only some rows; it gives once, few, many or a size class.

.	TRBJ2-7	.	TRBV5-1	CASSTGSGVYEQYF	TGCGCCAGCAGCACCGGGTCAGGGGTATACGAGCAGTACTTC
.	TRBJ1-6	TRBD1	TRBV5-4	CASSLGQGSSYNSPLHF	TGTGCCAGCAGCTTGGGACAGGGTAGCTCCTATAATTCACCCCTCCACTTT
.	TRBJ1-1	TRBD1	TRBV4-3	CASSQIFRGPTEAFF	TGCGCCAGCAGCCAAATATTCAGGGGGCCCACTGAAGCTTTCTTT
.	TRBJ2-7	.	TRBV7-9	CASSLDRQSYEQYF	TGTGCCAGCAGCTTAGACCGACAGTCCTACGAGCAGTACTTC
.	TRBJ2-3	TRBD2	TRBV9	CASSGHGGDGTDTQYF	TGTGCCAGCAGCGGCCACGGGGGGGATGGCACAGATACGCAGTATTTT
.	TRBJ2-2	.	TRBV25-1	CASISPNTGELFF	TGTGCCAGCATTAGTCCGAACACCGGGGAGCTGTTTTTT
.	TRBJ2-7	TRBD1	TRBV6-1	CASKRLTGPYEQYF	TGTGCCAGCAAGCGTTTGACAGGGCCATACGAGCAGTACTTC
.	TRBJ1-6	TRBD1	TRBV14	CASRLGQGFNSPLHF	TGTGCCAGCAGGCTCGGACAGGGTTTTAATTCACCCCTCCACTTT
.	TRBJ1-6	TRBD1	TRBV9	CASSVDHWDRDSPLHF	TGTGCCAGCAGCGTTGACCACTGGGACAGAGATTCACCCCTCCACTTT
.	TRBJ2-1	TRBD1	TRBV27	CASGQIFRQGKEHEQFF	TGTGCCAGCGGCCAGATTTTTAGACAGGGTAAGGAGCATGAGCAGTTCTTC
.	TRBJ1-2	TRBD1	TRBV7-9	CASSFSGQNPARGGYTF	TGTGCCAGCAGCTTCTCGGGACAGAACCCGGCACGGGGTGGCTACACCTTC
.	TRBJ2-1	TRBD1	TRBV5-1	CASWIGTGGNNEQFF	TGCGCCAGCTGGATCGGGACAGGGGGAAACAATGAGCAGTTCTTC
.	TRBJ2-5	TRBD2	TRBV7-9	CASSPGSGGAKTQYF	TGTGCCAGCAGCCCGGGCAGCGGGGGGGCGAAGACCCAGTACTTC
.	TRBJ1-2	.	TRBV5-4	CASSLVGGPYGYTF	TGTGCCAGCAGCTTGGTGGGGGGGCCCTATGGCTACACCTTC
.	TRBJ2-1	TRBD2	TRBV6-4	CASSPKGTRSSYNEQFF	TGTGCCAGCAGTCCTAAGGGGACTAGAAGCTCCTACAATGAGCAGTTCTTC
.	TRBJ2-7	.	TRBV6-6	CASSERYEQYF	TGTGCCAGCAGTGAGCGCTACGAGCAGTACTTC
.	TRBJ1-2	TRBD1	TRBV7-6	CASSFGQGANYGYTF	TGTGCCAGCAGCTTCGGACAGGGCGCGAACTATGGCTACACCTTC
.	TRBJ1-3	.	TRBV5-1	CASSLDSSRNIIYF	TGCGCCAGCAGCTTGGATAGCTCCCGAAACATCATATATTTT
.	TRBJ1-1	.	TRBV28	CASSSLLGARGTEAFF	TGTGCCAGCAGTTCCCTATTGGGGGCGCGTGGCACTGAAGCTTTCTTT
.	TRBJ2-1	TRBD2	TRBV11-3	CASSRGLAAYNEQFF	TGTGCCAGCAGCCGGGGACTAGCGGCCTACAATGAGCAGTTCTTC
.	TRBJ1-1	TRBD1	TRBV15	CATSTTLTGGTEAFF	TGTGCCACCAGCACTACCCTAACAGGGGGCACTGAAGCTTTCTTT
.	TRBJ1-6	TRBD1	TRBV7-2	CASSLGGTGFNSPLHF	TGTGCCAGCAGCTTAGGTGGGACAGGGTTTAATTCACCCCTCCACTTT
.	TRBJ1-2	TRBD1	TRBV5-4	CASSLSGTGRSGKANYGYTF	TGTGCCAGCAGCTTGAGCGGGACAGGGCGTTCCGGAAAAGCTAACTATGGCTACACCTTC
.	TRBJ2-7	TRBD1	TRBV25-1	CASSDEAVGDSGLEQYF	TGTGCCAGCAGTGATGAGGCGGTGGGGGACAGTGGCCTCGAGCAGTACTTC
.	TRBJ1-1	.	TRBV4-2	CASSQERGRSTEAFF	TGTGCCAGCAGCCAAGAACGCGGGAGGTCCACTGAAGCTTTCTTT
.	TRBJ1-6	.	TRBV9	CASSVVADSYNSPLHF	TGTGCCAGCAGCGTAGTAGCAGACTCCTATAATTCACCCCTCCACTTT
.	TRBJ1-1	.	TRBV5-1	CASSWGDTEAFF	TGCGCCAGCAGCTGGGGGGACACTGAAGCTTTCTTT
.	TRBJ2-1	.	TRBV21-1	CASSKGQGQGAGNEQFF	TGTGCCAGCAGCAAAGGTCAGGGACAGGGGGCGGGAAATGAGCAGTTCTTC
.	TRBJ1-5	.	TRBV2	CASSGGGYQPQHF	TGTGCCAGCAGTGGTGGAGGGTATCAGCCCCAGCATTTT
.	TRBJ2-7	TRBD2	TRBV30	CAWSWASGSYEQYF	TGTGCCTGGAGTTGGGCTAGCGGGTCCTACGAGCAGTACTTC
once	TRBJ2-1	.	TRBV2	CASRPRGEYNEQFF	TGTGCCAGCCGGCCCAGGGGAGAGTACAATGAGCAGTTCTTC
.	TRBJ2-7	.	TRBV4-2	CASSQGTTEGEQYF	TGTGCCAGCAGCCAAGGGACTACCGAGGGGGAGCAGTACTTC
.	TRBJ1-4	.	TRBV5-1	CASSISRLTNEKLFF	TGCGCCAGCAGCATAAGCAGGTTAACTAATGAAAAACTGTTTTTT
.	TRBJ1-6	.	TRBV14	CASSQVHGNSPLHF	TGTGCCAGCAGCCAAGTTCATGGCAATTCACCCCTCCACTTT
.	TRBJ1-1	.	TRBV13	CASTRGSTEAFF	TGTGCCAGCACCCGGGGAAGCACTGAAGCTTTCTTT
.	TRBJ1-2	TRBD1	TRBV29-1	CSVLRGTGSYGYTF	TGCAGCGTACTGAGAGGGACAGGGAGTTATGGCTACACCTTC
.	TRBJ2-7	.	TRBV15	CATSREGGEAYEQYF	TGTGCCACCAGCAGAGAAGGGGGGGAAGCCTACGAGCAGTACTTC
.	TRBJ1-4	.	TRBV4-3	CASSPDTSNEKLFF	TGCGCCAGCAGCCCCGACACTTCAAATGAAAAACTGTTTTTT
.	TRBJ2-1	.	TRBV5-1	CASSLRQGNFNEQFF	TGCGCCAGCAGCTTGCGGCAGGGGAACTTCAATGAGCAGTTCTTC
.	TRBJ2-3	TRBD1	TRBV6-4	CASSDSGTGDTDTQYF	TGTGCCAGCAGTGACTCTGGGACAGGGGACACAGATACGCAGTATTTT
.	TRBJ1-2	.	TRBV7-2	CASSPNGPGHTYGYTF	TGTGCCAGCAGCCCTAACGGTCCGGGACACACCTATGGCTACACCTTC
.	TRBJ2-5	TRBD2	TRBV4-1	CASSQVGGGVYQETQYF	TGCGCCAGCAGCCAAGTAGGCGGGGGGGTCTACCAAGAGACCCAGTACTTC
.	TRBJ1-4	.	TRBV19	CASSSRGQGTAPNEKLFF	TGTGCCAGTAGTAGCCGTGGGCAGGGGACGGCTCCTAATGAAAAACTGTTTTTT